The 29 T cell receptor beta chains reported below all come from one sample, sequenced in a study of cytomegalovirus exposure and HLA in healthy donors. Use of 60 Vbeta and 13 Jbeta primers characterized the PCR. Produced via immunoSEQ multiplex PCR; TCRdb's table is partial and in-frame only. The sample has about 140,000 clones; 75% to 80% are singletons. The specimen was PBMCs. The receptors were gathered from a woman aged 45 to 65 in good health and CMV-seronegative.

This clone was recorded a few times. V and J are TRBV6-4 and TRBJ2-7; D is unclear. The germline V and J ends were trimmed by 6 bases and 7 bases, with 7 bases remaining between them. The germline V gene has CDR1 MRHNA and CDR2 SNTAGT. The CDR3 has 10 amino acids. The CDR3 sequence is CASRSEEQYF. CDR3 nucleotides: TGTGCCAGCAGAAGCGAGGAGCAGTACTTC.

This clone was detected only a few times. This chain connects TRBV21-1 to TRBJ2-1; the D call in the table, TRBD1, was not verified against the DNA. TRBV21-1 is given as a pseudogene. The CDR3 has 16 residues. In DNA form, the CDR3 reads TGTGCCAGCAGCATTTCCGGGACAGGGTCTTGCAATGAGCAGTTCTTC. Encoded protein: CASSISGTGSCNEQFF.

The CDR3 sequence is CASSQRLAGSTGELFF. The CDR3 nucleotides are TGTGCCAGCAGCCAGAGACTAGCGGGGTCCACCGGGGAGCTGTTTTTT. The gene calls are TRBV14 and TRBJ2-2; 11 positions agree with TRBD2. V trimming: 3 bases; J trimming: 4 bases; junction bases outside the gene matches: 4. Germline values: CDR1 SGHDN, CDR2 FVKESK. The CDR3 extends over 16 amino acids.

This chain links TRBV4-2 with TRBJ1-1; 7 positions match TRBD1. The V and J ends lost 1 base and 7 bases, in that order; junction bases with no gene match: 18. CDR1 LGHNA and CDR2 YNFKEQ come from the germline V gene. The CDR3 covers 18 residues. The CDR3 DNA is TGTGCCAGCAGCCAAGCCCCCGGGACAGACAAAGCGACGGGTGAAGCTTTCTTT. It codes for CASSQAPGTDKATGEAFF.

The chain joins TRBV5-4 to TRBJ1-1, with 7 bases lining up with TRBD1. Germline loops: CDR1 SGHNT, CDR2 YYREEE (reference sequence). J lost 1 base, V lost 5 bases, and 8 bases had no gene match. This CDR3 is built from 15 residues. This CDR3 is CASRLDRAGNTEAFF. DNA for the CDR3: TGTGCCAGCAGATTAGACAGGGCCGGGAACACTGAAGCTTTCTTT.

This chain joins TRBV7-8 and TRBJ1-5; D call uncertain. This CDR3 comprises 15 residues. V lost 0 bases and J lost 4, with 10 bases in between. Germline CDR1 and CDR2: SGHVS and FQNEAQ. This chain's CDR3 is CASSLAFGINQPQHF. The CDR3 coding sequence is TGTGCCAGCAGCTTAGCTTTCGGGATAAATCAGCCCCAGCATTTT.

The J gene is TRBJ2-7, the V gene TRBV6-6, with no clear D. Trimming removed 6 bases from V and 0 bases from J, with 12 bases in between. The germline V gene encodes CDR1 MNHNY and CDR2 SVGAGI (reference sequence). The CDR3 contains 14 residues. CDR3 amino acids: CASRSNPSSYEQYF. In nucleotides, the CDR3 is TGTGCCAGCAGGAGCAACCCGAGCTCCTACGAGCAGTACTTC.

The V gene is TRBV6-5, the J gene TRBJ1-2; weak D call: TRBD1 (5 bases). Between the trimmed V and J ends, which lost 6 bases and 4 bases, there was a span of 15 bases. Germline V CDR1 and CDR2: MNHEY, SVGAGI. The length of the CDR3 is 14 residues. The CDR3 here is CASSRTLRGYGYTF. CDR3 DNA: TGTGCCAGCAGCCGGACATTAAGGGGCTATGGCTACACCTTC.

A few counts support this clone. V is TRBV18 and J is TRBJ2-7; D is perhaps TRBD1 (6 bases). The CDR3 is made up of 13 amino acids. Trimming left V 2 bases short and J 3 bases short, with 8 bases between. CDR1 and CDR2 (germline): KGHSH, LQKENI. As DNA, the CDR3 is TGTGCCAGCTCACCAGACAGGAGCTACGAGCAGTACTTC. This encodes CASSPDRSYEQYF.

This rearrangement joins TRBV19 to TRBJ1-4, with D tentatively TRBD1 (5 bases). There are 15 residues in the CDR3. Trimming removed 3 bases at V and 7 bases at J, with 15 bases between. CDR1 is LNHDA, CDR2 SQIVND, per germline (reference sequence). The CDR3 here is CASSMAGTRGEKLFF. In nucleotides, the CDR3 is TGTGCCAGTAGTATGGCGGGGACGAGGGGTGAAAAACTGTTTTTT.

The V and J genes are TRBV4-1 and TRBJ1-2; D is perhaps TRBD1 (6 bases). Germline loops: CDR1 MGHRA, CDR2 YSYEKL. The CDR3 length is 15 residues. The V end was cut by 4 bases, the J end by 3 bases, with 15 bases between. The CDR3 reads CASSPQAGVDYGYTF. Written as DNA, the CDR3 is TGCGCCAGCAGCCCCCAAGCAGGGGTCGACTATGGCTACACCTTC.

The chain carries TRBV28 and TRBJ1-2; 8 nucleotides agree with TRBD1. The V segment lost 2 bases and the J segment 5 bases; nucleotides outside the gene matches: 13. There are 17 residues in the CDR3. CDR1 is MDHEN, CDR2 SYDVKM, per germline. The CDR3 coding sequence is TGTGCCAGCAGTTTAGCAACGGACAGGGCTCGAGAATATGGCTACACCTTC. It is translated as CASSLATDRAREYGYTF.

The rearrangement uses TRBV11-2 and TRBJ1-4; D might be TRBD1 (6 bases). The CDR3 runs 15 residues. V was cut by 2 bases and J by 7 bases, with 14 bases left in between. In germline, CDR1 is SGHAT, CDR2 FQNNGV. This CDR3 is CASSLLGKGGEKLFF. CDR3 in DNA: TGTGCCAGCAGCTTACTGGGAAAAGGGGGTGAAAAACTGTTTTTT.

This clone was seen more than once but under ten times. The rearrangement links TRBV5-6 to TRBJ2-1; TRBD2 matches 7 bases. Germline V gene sequence: CDR1 SGHDT, CDR2 YYEEEE. CDR3 length equals 15 residues. With 3 bases clipped from V and 6 bases from J, the junction kept 9 bases outside the gene matches. The CDR3 DNA is TGTGCCAGCAGCTCAGGGACTACCGACGGCAATGAGCAGTTCTTC. Its protein is CASSSGTTDGNEQFF. Using reference TRBV5-6 and TRBJ2-1 for the parts outside the CDR3, the full variable domain is DAGVTQSPTHLIKTRGQQVTLRCSPKSGHDTVSWYQQALGQGPQFIFQYYEEEERQRGNFPDRFSGHQFPNYSSELNVNALLLGDSALYLCASSSGTTDGNEQFFGPGTRLTVL.

J is TRBJ1-1 and V is TRBV7-9, with D possibly being TRBD1 (6 bases). Germline loops: CDR1 SEHNR, CDR2 FQNEAQ (reference sequence). V was clipped by 3 bases and J by 8 bases, with 7 bases between them. The length of the CDR3 is 11 residues. The CDR3 sequence is CASSFGTEAFF. CDR3 DNA: TGTGCCAGCAGCTTCGGGACAGAAGCTTTCTTT. Combining the CDR3 with reference TRBV7-9 and TRBJ1-1 gives the whole variable domain DTGVSQNPRHKITKRGQNVTFRCDPISEHNRLYWYRQTLGQGPEFLTYFQNEAQLEKSRLLSDRFSAERPKGSFSTLEIQRTEQGDSAMYLCASSFGTEAFFGQGTRLTVV.

The rearrangement uses TRBV11-1 and TRBJ1-2; weak D call: TRBD1 (5 bases). V lost 3 bases and J lost 4, with 12 bases in between. Germline CDR1 is SGHAT and CDR2 is FQDESV (reference sequence). CDR3 length: 14 residues. CDR3 residues: CASSFDRGTYGYTF. CDR3 nucleotides: TGTGCCAGCAGCTTCGATCGGGGGACCTATGGCTACACCTTC. Based on the CDR3 plus reference TRBV11-1 and TRBJ1-2, the full variable domain is EAEVAQSPRYKITEKSQAVAFWCDPISGHATLYWYRQILGQGPELLVQFQDESVVDDSQLPKDRFSAERLKGVDSTLKIQPAELGDSAMYLCASSFDRGTYGYTFGSGTRLTVV.

The chain links TRBV4-1 to TRBJ1-2; maybe TRBD1 (5 bases). This CDR3 comprises 13 residues. Trimming removed 4 bases from V and 4 bases from J, with 10 bases in between. Germline CDR1 and CDR2: MGHRA and YSYEKL. The CDR3 sequence: CASSLPGLYGYTF. The DNA of the CDR3 is TGCGCCAGCAGCCTCCCGGGACTCTATGGCTACACCTTC.

Note on this clone: One junction end disagrees with the germline gene, perhaps due to a read error. The chain combines TRBV5-4 with TRBJ2-5; either TRBD1 or TRBD2 may fit D (7 bases each). This CDR3 spans 17 amino acids. CDR1 SGHNT and CDR2 YYREEE come from the germline V gene (reference sequence). CDR3: CAGSLGGGGFNQETQYF. CDR3 bases: TGTGCCGGCAGCTTGGGAGGGGGCGGCTTCAACCAAGAGACCCAGTACTTC.

This chain connects TRBV5-1 to TRBJ2-6; D gene unclear. The germline V gene encodes CDR1 SGHRS and CDR2 YFSETQ. This CDR3 is 14 amino acids long. Trimming shortened V by 5 bases and J by 2 bases, and 8 bases separated the two germline ends. CDR3 loop: CASSWSPGANVLTF. CDR3 in DNA: TGCGCCAGCAGTTGGAGCCCTGGGGCCAACGTCCTGACTTTC. The full variable domain, with the rest looked up from reference TRBV5-1 and TRBJ2-6, is KAGVTQTPRYLIKTRGQQVTLSCSPISGHRSVSWYQQTPGQGLQFLFEYFSETQRNKGNFPGRFSGRQFSNSRSEMNVSTLELGDSALYLCASSWSPGANVLTFGAGSRLTVL.

This chain connects TRBV11-3 to TRBJ2-1, with D tentatively TRBD2 (5 bases). Trimming shortened V by 5 bases and J by 1 base, and 15 bases separated the two germline ends. Germline V gene sequence: CDR1 SGHNT, CDR2 YENEEA. This CDR3 comprises 16 residues. CDR3 in DNA: TGTGCCAGCAGCCTTGATCCCACTAGATCCTACAATGAGCAGTTCTTC. Its protein product is CASSLDPTRSYNEQFF.

The chain carries TRBV9 and TRBJ1-2; weak D call: TRBD1 (5 bases). Germline V lookup: CDR1 SGDLS, CDR2 YYNGEE. CDR3 length: 13 residues. V was cut by 0 bases and J by 8 bases, with 11 bases left in between. In nucleotides, the CDR3 is TGTGCCAGCAGCGTAGCAGGGTTAGGCGGCTACACCTTC. Translation gives CASSVAGLGGYTF.

In the case of this clone: One end of the junction fails to match germline, which may point to a read error. The chain has TRBV7-9 and TRBJ2-3, with D uncertain. Germline loops: CDR1 SEHNR, CDR2 FQNEAQ (reference sequence). CDR3 size: 16 residues. CDR3 sequence reads: CASSRRLSPHTNTQYF. The CDR3 nucleotides are TGTGCCAGCAGCCGTCGACTGTCACCCCACACAAATACGCAGTATTTT.

The count of this clone is one. V usage is TRBV5-1 and J usage is TRBJ1-5, with D unresolved. The germline CDR1 and CDR2 sequences are SGHRS and YFSETQ. Trimming took 4 bases from V and 5 from J, leaving 22 bases between them. The CDR3 covers 17 residues. CDR3 DNA sequence: TGCGCCAGCAGCATTGCCCGGGTTACCGGTTCCGATCAGCCCCAGCATTTT. Protein: CASSIARVTGSDQPQHF.

This chain joins TRBV7-9 and TRBJ1-4; D unresolved. CDR3 length equals 17 residues. Germline lookup yields CDR1 SEHNR and CDR2 FQNEAQ (reference sequence). Trimming took 0 bases from V and 6 from J, leaving 17 bases between them. The chain's CDR3 is CASSLAEYQAGDEKLFF. The CDR3 nucleotides are TGTGCCAGCAGCTTAGCCGAATATCAGGCCGGGGATGAAAAACTGTTTTTT.

V is TRBV18 and J is TRBJ2-2; 8 bases align to TRBD2. The germline V gene encodes CDR1 KGHSH and CDR2 LQKENI. The CDR3 totals 13 residues. Unmatched junction bases numbered 4, after V lost 8 bases and J lost 5 bases. The CDR3, as DNA: TGTGCCAGCCCAGCGGGGGAGACCGGGGAGCTGTTTTTT. Its protein product is CASPAGETGELFF.

The chain links TRBV7-2 to TRBJ1-2; 11 positions match TRBD1. The J segment lost 5 bases and the V segment lost 5 bases, leaving 7 bases of the junction unmatched. The CDR3 runs to 15 residues. Per the germline V gene, CDR1 is SGHTA and CDR2 is FQGNSA. In nucleotides, the CDR3 is TGTGCCAGCAGCACCGGGACAGGGGGTTGGTATGGCTACACCTTC. The encoded protein is CASSTGTGGWYGYTF.

V usage is TRBV4-1 and J usage is TRBJ1-4; D is unclear. Trimming removed 4 bases from V and 8 bases from J, with 14 bases in between. The CDR3 has 14 residues. The germline V gene encodes CDR1 MGHRA and CDR2 YSYEKL. CDR3 protein: CASSRDKSSEKLFF. CDR3 sequence (DNA): TGCGCCAGCAGCCGCGATAAGAGCTCGGAAAAACTGTTTTTT.

The rearrangement joins TRBV5-5 to TRBJ1-5; 9 nucleotides align to TRBD1. Germline V gene lookup returns CDR1 SGHKS and CDR2 YYEKEE (reference sequence). V dropped 4 bases and J dropped 6; count of bases not matched to a gene: 14. The CDR3 spans 17 residues. This CDR3 reads CASSHGTGIQRGQPQHF. CDR3 bases: TGTGCCAGCAGCCATGGGACAGGGATTCAACGGGGTCAGCCCCAGCATTTT.

The chain combines TRBV11-3 with TRBJ1-1, with 7 bases aligning to TRBD1. CDR1 is SGHNT and CDR2 is YENEEA in the germline V gene. The CDR3 runs to 15 residues. Trimming took 5 bases from V and 8 from J; bases not matched to a gene: 14. CDR3 protein: CASSAYRGLAGEAFF. The CDR3 nucleotides read TGTGCCAGCAGCGCGTACAGGGGTTTAGCCGGGGAAGCTTTCTTT.